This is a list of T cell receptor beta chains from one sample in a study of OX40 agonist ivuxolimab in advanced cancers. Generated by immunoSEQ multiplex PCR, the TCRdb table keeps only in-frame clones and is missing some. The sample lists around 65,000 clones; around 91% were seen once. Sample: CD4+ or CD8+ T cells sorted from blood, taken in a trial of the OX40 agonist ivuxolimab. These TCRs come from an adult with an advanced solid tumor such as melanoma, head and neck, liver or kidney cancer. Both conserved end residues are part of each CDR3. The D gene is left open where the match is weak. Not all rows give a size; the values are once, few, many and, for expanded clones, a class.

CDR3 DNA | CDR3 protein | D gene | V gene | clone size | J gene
TGTGCCTGGAGTGTAGGGTCAGAGGCTGACGAGCAGTACTTC | CAWSVGSEADEQYF | NA | TRBV30 | NA | TRBJ2-7
TGTGCCTGGAGTGACCTAGCCGGTGGCATTCAGTACTTC | CAWSDLAGGIQYF | NA | TRBV30 | NA | TRBJ2-4
TGTGCCAGCAGCGTTGCTAGCGGTCAGCCCCAGCATTTT | CASSVASGQPQHF | NA | TRBV9 | NA | TRBJ1-5
TGTGCCAGCAGCTTAGTTGGCACTGAAGCTTTCTTT | CASSLVGTEAFF | NA | TRBV13 | NA | TRBJ1-1
TGTGCTAGTGGTTTGTGGGTCCTATACTGCGAGCAGTACTTC | CASGLWVLYCEQYF | NA | TRBV12-5 | NA | TRBJ2-7
TGTGCCAGCAGTGAAGCGAAGGACTACATAGGCGAGCAGTACTTC | CASSEAKDYIGEQYF | NA | TRBV6-1 | few | TRBJ2-7
TGTGCCAGCAGCGGGGCCCTTGGGGAGCTGTTTTTT | CASSGALGELFF | NA | TRBV9 | NA | TRBJ2-2
TGTGCCAGCAGCTTAGACGGGGGGGCCTACAATGAGCAGTTCTTC | CASSLDGGAYNEQFF | TRBD2 | TRBV11-3 | NA | TRBJ2-1
TGCGCCAGCAGCCAAGGGCAGGGAGACACTGAAGCTTTCTTT | CASSQGQGDTEAFF | NA | TRBV4-3 | NA | TRBJ1-1
TGTGCCAGAGAGGCCGCCGGGGAGCTGTTTTTT | CAREAAGELFF | NA | TRBV2 | medium-sized | TRBJ2-2
TGTGCCAGCAGCGTGGGAGACAATGAGCAGTTCTTC | CASSVGDNEQFF | NA | TRBV7-9 | few | TRBJ2-1
TGTGCCAGCAGTGATCAGCCAGACATGTGGGGCTACACCTTC | CASSDQPDMWGYTF | NA | TRBV2 | NA | TRBJ1-2
TGCGCCAGCAGCCAAGATGGGCAGGATACCTACGAGCAGTACTTC | CASSQDGQDTYEQYF | NA | TRBV4-1 | NA | TRBJ2-7
TGTGCCAGCAGCCCAGGCACCTACGAGCAGTACTTC | CASSPGTYEQYF | NA | TRBV9 | NA | TRBJ2-7
TGCGCCAGCAGCCAAGATCCCGGAGGGCCGGGGTGGTTCTTC | CASSQDPGGPGWFF | NA | TRBV4-3 | NA | TRBJ2-1
TGTGCCAGCAGCTCCTGGACAGGGTCTTACGAGCAGTACTTC | CASSSWTGSYEQYF | TRBD1 | TRBV28 | NA | TRBJ2-7
TGTGCCAGCAGCTTAGGGGGCTGGAACGAGCAGTACTTC | CASSLGGWNEQYF | TRBD1 | TRBV5-6 | NA | TRBJ2-7
TGTGCCAGCAGTTTAGCAGGGAGTAATTCACCCCTCCACTTT | CASSLAGSNSPLHF | NA | TRBV28 | NA | TRBJ1-6
TGTGCCAGCAGTTATCAACAGTATAGCAATCAGCCCCAGCATTTT | CASSYQQYSNQPQHF | NA | TRBV6-6 | NA | TRBJ1-5
TGTGCCAGCAGCTCAGGACCCGGCTACAATGAGCAGTTCTTC | CASSSGPGYNEQFF | NA | TRBV5-6 | NA | TRBJ2-1
TGTGCCAGCAGTTACGTGACAGGTTCTAATGAAAAACTGTTTTTT | CASSYVTGSNEKLFF | NA | TRBV6-5 | few | TRBJ1-4
TGTGCCAGCAGTCTAGCGGGCGGGACCGGGGAGCTGTTTTTT | CASSLAGGTGELFF | TRBD2 | TRBV27 | NA | TRBJ2-2
TGTGCCAGCAGTCCCCTCGGCCCCTCCTACAATGAGCAGTTCTTC | CASSPLGPSYNEQFF | NA | TRBV28 | NA | TRBJ2-1
TGCGCCAGCAGCCATCAGGGGAGGTATAATTCACCCCTCCACTTT | CASSHQGRYNSPLHF | NA | TRBV4-3 | NA | TRBJ1-6
TGTGCCACCAGCAGAGATCCATCGGTTTCGGAGACCCAGTACTTC | CATSRDPSVSETQYF | NA | TRBV15 | NA | TRBJ2-5
TGTGCCAGCAGCTTTGCAAGGAGGGGCTTTGCTGAAGCTTTCTTT | CASSFARRGFAEAFF | NA | TRBV14 | once | TRBJ1-1
TGTGCCAGCAGCCCAGGGACAGGGGGCCCCACCGGGGAGCTGTTTTTT | CASSPGTGGPTGELFF | TRBD1 | TRBV11-2 | NA | TRBJ2-2
TGTGCCAGCAGCCTCAAACAGGGGCCGAAGTTCTTC | CASSLKQGPKFF | TRBD1 | TRBV7-9 | NA | TRBJ2-1
TGTGCCAGATCAGATACGCAGTATTTT | CARSDTQYF | NA | TRBV10-3 | NA | TRBJ2-3
TGTGCCAGCAGCCGCACACTCACGGGGCACGAAAACATTCAGTACTTC | CASSRTLTGHENIQYF | NA | TRBV13 | NA | TRBJ2-4
TGTGCCAGCAGTACAACCTGGAACACTGAAGCTTTCTTT | CASSTTWNTEAFF | NA | TRBV28 | NA | TRBJ1-1
TGTGCCAGCAGCCCTCTAGCGGCCTCCTACAATGAGCAGTTCTTC | CASSPLAASYNEQFF | TRBD2 | TRBV7-3 | NA | TRBJ2-1
TGCGCCAGCAGCCAAGATTTACTAGCGGGAGGCAATGAGCAGTTCTTC | CASSQDLLAGGNEQFF | TRBD2 | TRBV4-3 | NA | TRBJ2-1
TGCGCCAGCAGCCAAGATAGATCGAGCTCTGGAAACACCATATATTTT | CASSQDRSSSGNTIYF | NA | TRBV4-3 | NA | TRBJ1-3
TGCAGCGTTTATACAGGGGGCCGGGAGACCCAGTACTTC | CSVYTGGRETQYF | TRBD1 | TRBV29-1 | NA | TRBJ2-5
TGTGCCAGCAGCTTAGGGGCCAGGGTCTACGAGCAGTACTTC | CASSLGARVYEQYF | NA | TRBV11-2 | NA | TRBJ2-7
TGTGCCAGCAGTGAAGGGGAAAAACTGTTTTTT | CASSEGEKLFF | NA | TRBV2 | NA | TRBJ1-4
TGTGCCAGTAGTATCCCGATCTCTGGGGCCAACGTCCTGACTTTC | CASSIPISGANVLTF | NA | TRBV19 | NA | TRBJ2-6
TGTGCCAGCAGTTACGGCCGGGCGGGAGCCACAGATACGCAGTATTTT | CASSYGRAGATDTQYF | TRBD2 | TRBV6-6 | once | TRBJ2-3
TGTGCCACCAGCGGAGGGACTAGCGGCTACGAGCAGTACTTC | CATSGGTSGYEQYF | TRBD2 | TRBV15 | once | TRBJ2-7
TGTGCCAGCAGTCTCCTTCTAAACAGCAATCAGCCCCAGCATTTT | CASSLLLNSNQPQHF | NA | TRBV28 | NA | TRBJ1-5
TGTGCCAGCAGGAGGGACAGGAATAATTCACCCCTCCACTTT | CASRRDRNNSPLHF | TRBD1 | TRBV25-1 | NA | TRBJ1-6
TGTGCCACCAGCAGAGGCCACGGACTAGATGAGTTCATTCAGTACTTC | CATSRGHGLDEFIQYF | TRBD2 | TRBV15 | NA | TRBJ2-4
TGCGCCAGCAGCCAAGATGGCCTGGAGCGGGAGGGCGCCGGGGAGCTGTTTTTT | CASSQDGLEREGAGELFF | TRBD2 | TRBV4-3 | once | TRBJ2-2
TGTGCCAGCAGCGTAGCTGCAGGGGTAGGAAACACCATATATTTT | CASSVAAGVGNTIYF | NA | TRBV9 | once | TRBJ1-3
TGTGCCAGCAGCGTACGTGACGGGAGGATAAATGAGCAGTTCTTC | CASSVRDGRINEQFF | TRBD2 | TRBV9 | NA | TRBJ2-1
TGTGCCAGCAGTGAAGGGGGGACTAGCTCCTACGAGCAGTACTTC | CASSEGGTSSYEQYF | TRBD2 | TRBV6-1 | NA | TRBJ2-7
TGTGCCAGCAGCAAACGTAAAGAACTAGCGGGAGTAGTCACCGGGGAGCTGTTTTTT | CASSKRKELAGVVTGELFF | NA | TRBV21-1 | once | TRBJ2-2
TGTGCCAGCAGCCCGGACTGGGGCAATGAGCAGTTCTTC | CASSPDWGNEQFF | NA | TRBV5-4 | NA | TRBJ2-1
TGTGCCAGCTCACCACAGACAGGGATGAACACTGAAGCTTTCTTT | CASSPQTGMNTEAFF | TRBD1 | TRBV18 | NA | TRBJ1-1
TGTGCCAGCAGCGTAGGGCAGACCTCTCGCGAGCAGTACTTC | CASSVGQTSREQYF | NA | TRBV9 | NA | TRBJ2-7
TGTGCCAGCAGTTCCCAAAGAAAAACGGGAGGGCTGTTGGGCAAAAACATTCAGTACTTC | CASSSQRKTGGLLGKNIQYF | TRBD2 | TRBV28 | few | TRBJ2-4
TGTGCCAGCAGTTTTGTAGCTTGGGACGCCGCTCCCGACAATGAGCAGTTCTTC | CASSFVAWDAAPDNEQFF | NA | TRBV28 | NA | TRBJ2-1